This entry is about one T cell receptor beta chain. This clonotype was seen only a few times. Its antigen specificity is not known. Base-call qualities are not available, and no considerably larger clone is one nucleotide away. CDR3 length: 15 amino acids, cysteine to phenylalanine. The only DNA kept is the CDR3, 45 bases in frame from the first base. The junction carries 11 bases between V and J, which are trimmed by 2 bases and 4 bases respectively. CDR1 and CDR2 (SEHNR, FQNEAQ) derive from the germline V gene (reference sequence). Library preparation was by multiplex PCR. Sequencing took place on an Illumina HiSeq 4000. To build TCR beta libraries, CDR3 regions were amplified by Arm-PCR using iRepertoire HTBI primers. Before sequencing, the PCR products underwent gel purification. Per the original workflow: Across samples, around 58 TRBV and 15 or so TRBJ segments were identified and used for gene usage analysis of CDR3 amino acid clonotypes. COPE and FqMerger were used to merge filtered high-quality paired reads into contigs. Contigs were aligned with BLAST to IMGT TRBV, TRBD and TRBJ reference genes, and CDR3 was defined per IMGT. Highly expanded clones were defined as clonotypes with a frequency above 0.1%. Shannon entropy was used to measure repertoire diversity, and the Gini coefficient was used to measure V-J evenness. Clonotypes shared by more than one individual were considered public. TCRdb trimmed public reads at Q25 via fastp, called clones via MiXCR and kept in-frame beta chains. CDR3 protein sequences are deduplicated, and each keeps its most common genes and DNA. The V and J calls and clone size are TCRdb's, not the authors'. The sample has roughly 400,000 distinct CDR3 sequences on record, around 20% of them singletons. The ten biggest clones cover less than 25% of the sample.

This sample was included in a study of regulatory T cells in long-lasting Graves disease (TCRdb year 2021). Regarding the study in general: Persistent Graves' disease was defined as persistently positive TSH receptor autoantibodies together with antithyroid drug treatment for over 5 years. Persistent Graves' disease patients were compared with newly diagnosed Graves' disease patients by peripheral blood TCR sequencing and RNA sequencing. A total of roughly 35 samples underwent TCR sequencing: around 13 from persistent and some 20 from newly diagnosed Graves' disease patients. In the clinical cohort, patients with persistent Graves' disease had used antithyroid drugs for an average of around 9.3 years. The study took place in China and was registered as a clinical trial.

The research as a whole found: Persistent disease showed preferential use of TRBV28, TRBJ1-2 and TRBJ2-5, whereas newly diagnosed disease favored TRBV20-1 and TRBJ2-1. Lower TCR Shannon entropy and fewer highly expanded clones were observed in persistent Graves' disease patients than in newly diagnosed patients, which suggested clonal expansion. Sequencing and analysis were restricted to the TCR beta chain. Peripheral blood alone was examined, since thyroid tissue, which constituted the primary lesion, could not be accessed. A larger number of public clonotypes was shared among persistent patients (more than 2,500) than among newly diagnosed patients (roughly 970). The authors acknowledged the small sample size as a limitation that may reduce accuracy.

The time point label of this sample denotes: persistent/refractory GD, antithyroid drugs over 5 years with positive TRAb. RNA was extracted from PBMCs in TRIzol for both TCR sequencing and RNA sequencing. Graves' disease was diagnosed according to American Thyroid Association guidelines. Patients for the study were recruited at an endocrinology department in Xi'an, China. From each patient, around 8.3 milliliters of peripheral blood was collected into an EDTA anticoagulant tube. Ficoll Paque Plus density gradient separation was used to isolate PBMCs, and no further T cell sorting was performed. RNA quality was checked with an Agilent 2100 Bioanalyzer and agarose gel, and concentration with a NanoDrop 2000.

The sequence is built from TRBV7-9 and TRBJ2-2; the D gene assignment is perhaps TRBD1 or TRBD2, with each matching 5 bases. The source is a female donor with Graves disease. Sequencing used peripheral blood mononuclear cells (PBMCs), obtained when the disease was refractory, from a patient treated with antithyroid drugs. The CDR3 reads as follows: CASSLMAGSTGELFF. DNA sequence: TGTGCCAGCAGCTTAATGGCAGGGAGCACCGGGGAGCTGTTTTTT.